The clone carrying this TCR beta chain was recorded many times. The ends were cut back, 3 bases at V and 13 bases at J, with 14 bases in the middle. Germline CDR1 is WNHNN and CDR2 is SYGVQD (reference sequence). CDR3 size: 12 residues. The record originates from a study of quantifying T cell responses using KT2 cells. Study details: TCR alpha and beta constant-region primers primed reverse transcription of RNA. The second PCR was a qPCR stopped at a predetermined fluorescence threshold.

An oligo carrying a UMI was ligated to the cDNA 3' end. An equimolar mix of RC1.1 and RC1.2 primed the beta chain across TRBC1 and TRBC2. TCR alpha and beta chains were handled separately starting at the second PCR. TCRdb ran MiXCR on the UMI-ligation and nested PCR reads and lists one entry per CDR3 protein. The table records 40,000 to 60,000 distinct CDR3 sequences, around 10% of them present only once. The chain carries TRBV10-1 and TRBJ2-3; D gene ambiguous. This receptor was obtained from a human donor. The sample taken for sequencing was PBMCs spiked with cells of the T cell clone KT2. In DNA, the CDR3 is TGCGCCAGCAGTGAAGCCGGCAGGAGAAAGTATTTT. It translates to CASSEAGRRKYF.